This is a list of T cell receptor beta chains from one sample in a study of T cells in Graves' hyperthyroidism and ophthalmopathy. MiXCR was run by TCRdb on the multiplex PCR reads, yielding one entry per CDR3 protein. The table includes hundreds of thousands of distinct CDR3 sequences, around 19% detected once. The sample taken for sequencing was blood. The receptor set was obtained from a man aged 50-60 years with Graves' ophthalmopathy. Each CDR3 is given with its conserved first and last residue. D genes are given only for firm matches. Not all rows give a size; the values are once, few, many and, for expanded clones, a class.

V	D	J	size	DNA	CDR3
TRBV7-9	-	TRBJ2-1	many	TGTGCCAGCAGCCGAGGTTCTTCAGCCAATGAGCAGTTCTTC	CASSRGSSANEQFF
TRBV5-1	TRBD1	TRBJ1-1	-	TGCGCCAGCAGCACCGGACAGGGGAGGTCTGAAGCTTTCTTT	CASSTGQGRSEAFF
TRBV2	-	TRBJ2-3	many	TGTGCCAGCGCGCTACTTGACAGGACCGCTAGCACAGATACGCAGTATTTT	CASALLDRTASTDTQYF
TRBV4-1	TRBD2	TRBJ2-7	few	TGCGCCAGCAGCCCCCGGACAGCGACGGGACTAGCGGGACCCTACGAGCAGTACTTC	CASSPRTATGLAGPYEQYF
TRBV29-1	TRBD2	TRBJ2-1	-	TGCAGCGTCGTTCATCTAGCGGGAGGTTTCAATGAGCAGTTCTTC	CSVVHLAGGFNEQFF
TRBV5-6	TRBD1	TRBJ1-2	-	TGTGCCAGCAGCTTAACAGGGGGCGAAGGCTACACCTTC	CASSLTGGEGYTF
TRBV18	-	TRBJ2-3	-	TGTGCCAGCTCACTCCGGGCACAGGGCCCCTATAGCACAGATACGCAGTATTTT	CASSLRAQGPYSTDTQYF
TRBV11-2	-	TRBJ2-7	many	TGTGCCAGCAGCTTCGTGGCAGGGCAGGGCTACGAGCAGTACTTC	CASSFVAGQGYEQYF
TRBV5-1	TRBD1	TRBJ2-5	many	TGCGCCAGCAGCCGGGGACAGGGGCCACAAGAGACCCAGTACTTC	CASSRGQGPQETQYF
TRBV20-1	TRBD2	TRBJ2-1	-	TGCAGTTCCCGGGCTAGCGGGAGGGGGGATGAGCAGTTCTTC	CSSRASGRGDEQFF
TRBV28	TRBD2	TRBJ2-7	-	TGTGCCAGCAGCCGTGGACTAGCGGGAGGGTGGGGCGAGCAGTACTTC	CASSRGLAGGWGEQYF
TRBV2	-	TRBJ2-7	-	TGTGCCAGCAGCGAGCTACGGGCCCCCTACGAGCAGTACTTC	CASSELRAPYEQYF
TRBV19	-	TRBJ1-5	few	TGTGCCAGTAGGGAGGGGGTGATCAATCAGCCCCAGCATTTT	CASREGVINQPQHF
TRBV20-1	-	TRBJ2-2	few	TGCAGTGCTAGAGTGGTGAACACCGGGGAGCTGTTTTTT	CSARVVNTGELFF
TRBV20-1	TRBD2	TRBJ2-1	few	TGCAGTGCTAGAGATACACTAGCGGGAAGGGGGCAGTTCTTC	CSARDTLAGRGQFF
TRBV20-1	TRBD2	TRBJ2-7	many	TGCAGTGCTTGGACTAGCGGGAGGACCTACGAGCAGTACTTC	CSAWTSGRTYEQYF
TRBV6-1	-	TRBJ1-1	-	TGTGCCAGCAGTCCCCGGCAGGTCTACACTGAAGCTTTCTTT	CASSPRQVYTEAFF
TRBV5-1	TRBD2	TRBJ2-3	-	TGCGCCAGCAGCTTAGTCGCGGGAGGCACAGATACGCAGTATTTT	CASSLVAGGTDTQYF
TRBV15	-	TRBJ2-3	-	TGTGCCACCAGCAGAGTAACTAGAGCAGATACGCAGTATTTT	CATSRVTRADTQYF
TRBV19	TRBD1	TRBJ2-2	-	TGTGCCAGTAGTATAAGAGGGGGCACACACACCGGGGAGCTGTTTTTT	CASSIRGGTHTGELFF
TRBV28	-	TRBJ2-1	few	TGTGCCAGCAGTTTGGTGGGAAGTGAGCAGTTCTTC	CASSLVGSEQFF
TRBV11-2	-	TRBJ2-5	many	TGTGCCAGCAGCTTAGAATGGGGAAGCCAAGAGACCCAGTACTTC	CASSLEWGSQETQYF
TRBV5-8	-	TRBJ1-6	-	TGTGCCAGCAGCTGGAAAGGTTCACCCCTCCACTTT	CASSWKGSPLHF
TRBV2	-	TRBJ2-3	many	TGTGCCATCCACTTAACGACAGGCGGGAGTTTTTCCCGCACAGATACGCAGTATTTT	CAIHLTTGGSFSRTDTQYF
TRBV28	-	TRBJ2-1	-	TGTGCCAGCATTGGACTCCCGGGCTTACGGCAGTTCTTC	CASIGLPGLRQFF
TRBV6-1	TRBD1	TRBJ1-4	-	TGTGCCAGCAGCAGCCAAGGGGGCGGTAATGAAAAACTGTTTTTT	CASSSQGGGNEKLFF
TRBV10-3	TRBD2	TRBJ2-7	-	TGTGCCATCAGTGTGACTAGCGGAGACTTCCACGAGCAGTACTTC	CAISVTSGDFHEQYF
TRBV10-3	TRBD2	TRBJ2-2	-	TGTGCCATCAGTCCTTCTAGCGGGAGGATGAGCACCGGGGAGCTGTTTTTT	CAISPSSGRMSTGELFF
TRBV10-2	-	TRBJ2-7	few	TGCGCCAGCCAGGACTCCTACGAGCAGTACTTC	CASQDSYEQYF
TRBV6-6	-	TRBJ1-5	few	TGTGCCAGCAGTTACTCGAGCGTCCAGCCCCAGCATTTT	CASSYSSVQPQHF
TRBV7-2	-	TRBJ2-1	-	TGTGCCAGCAGCTTAGCGCGGGAATATGAGCAGTTCTTC	CASSLAREYEQFF
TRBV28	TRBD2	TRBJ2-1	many	TGTGCCAGCGGTCAAGGGGAGGGCCGTAATGAGCAGTTCTTC	CASGQGEGRNEQFF
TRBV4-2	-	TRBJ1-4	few	TGTGCCAGCAGCCAAGAAGTAGGGGATCGCGGAAAACTGTTTTTT	CASSQEVGDRGKLFF
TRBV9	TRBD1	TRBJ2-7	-	TGTGCCAGCAGCGGCCGGGACAGTGATTACGAGCAGTACTTC	CASSGRDSDYEQYF
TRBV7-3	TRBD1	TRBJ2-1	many	TGTGCCAGCAGCTCCGGACAGGGGAATGAGCAGTTCTTC	CASSSGQGNEQFF
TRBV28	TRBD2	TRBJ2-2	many	TGTGCCAGCAGTACCCCGGGAGGTCGGGTCGGGGAGCTGTTTTTT	CASSTPGGRVGELFF
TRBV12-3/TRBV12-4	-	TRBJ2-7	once	TGTGCCAGCAGTTTATTGGGCAGCGAAGGGTACTACGAGCAGTACTTC	CASSLLGSEGYYEQYF
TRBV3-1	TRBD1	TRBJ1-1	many	TGTGCCAGCAGCCCGAGGGACAGGGGCCATCACACTGAAGCTTTCTTT	CASSPRDRGHHTEAFF
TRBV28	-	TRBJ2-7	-	TGTGCCAGCACCCTAGGACCTGCCTACGAGCAGTACTTC	CASTLGPAYEQYF
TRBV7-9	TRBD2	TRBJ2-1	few	TGTGCCAGCAGCTTACGCCAGCTAGCGGGCGAATACAATGAGCAGTTCTTC	CASSLRQLAGEYNEQFF
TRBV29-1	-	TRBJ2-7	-	TGCAGCGTTGAATCACAGGGCGCCTACGAGCAGTACTTC	CSVESQGAYEQYF
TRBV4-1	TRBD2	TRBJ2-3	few	TGCGCCAGCAGCCAAGAACTCGCGGGAGTCACAGATACGCAGTATTTT	CASSQELAGVTDTQYF
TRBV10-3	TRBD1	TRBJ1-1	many	TGTGCCATCAGTTCCCCCCGGGACAGAAGGACTGAAGCTTTCTTT	CAISSPRDRRTEAFF
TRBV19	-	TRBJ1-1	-	TGTGCCAGTAGTCGAAACCCTGACAGAGTGAACACTGAAGCTTTCTTT	CASSRNPDRVNTEAFF
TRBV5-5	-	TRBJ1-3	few	TGTGCCAGCAGCTTGTCTGTTCAAGGGCCGAGCTCTGGAAACACCATATATTTT	CASSLSVQGPSSGNTIYF
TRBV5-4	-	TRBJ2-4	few	TGTGCCAGCAGCTTGCGCGCAGGGAAAAACATTCAGTACTTC	CASSLRAGKNIQYF
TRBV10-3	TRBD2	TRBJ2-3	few	TGTGCCATCAGTGATGGGACTAGCGGGGGGGACACAGATACGCAGTATTTT	CAISDGTSGGDTDTQYF
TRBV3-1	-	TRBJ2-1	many	TGTGCCAGCAGCCAAGACATTGGTCCTCTCAATGAGCAGTTCTTC	CASSQDIGPLNEQFF
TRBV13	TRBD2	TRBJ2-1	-	TGTGCCAGCAGCTTAGGGGTGGGAGGGCCCTATGAGCAGTTCTTC	CASSLGVGGPYEQFF
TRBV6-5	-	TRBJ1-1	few	TGTGCCAGCAGTTACAATCAGGGCGCTTTGAACACTGAAGCTTTCTTT	CASSYNQGALNTEAFF
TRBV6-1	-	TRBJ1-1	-	TGTGCCAGCAGTAATCCTGGGGGGGTCACTGAAGCTTTCTTT	CASSNPGGVTEAFF
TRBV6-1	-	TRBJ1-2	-	TGTGCCAGCAGTGATAGGACCGGGTTGGGTGGCTACACCTTC	CASSDRTGLGGYTF
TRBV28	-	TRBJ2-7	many	TGTGCCAGCAGTGCGGCGGGTTCCTACGAGCAGTACTTC	CASSAAGSYEQYF